A selection of T cell receptor beta chains follows, all from one sample in a study of cytomegalovirus exposure and HLA in healthy donors. Here immunoSEQ multiplex PCR was the method, and the copy in TCRdb shows in-frame clones only, minus some. There are 180,000 or so clones in the sample; roughly 70% occur only once, and just under 3% lies in the top ten. The sample comprised PBMCs. These receptors were obtained from a male donor in good health and CMV-seronegative. The CDR3 runs from the conserved cysteine through the conserved F or W. The order of the fields is V gene, D gene, J gene, CDR3 protein. The D gene is left open where the match is weak.

v_gene: TRBV7-9; d_gene: -; j_gene: TRBJ2-1; CDR3aa: CASSLGYRERGNEQFF
v_gene: TRBV14; d_gene: TRBD1; j_gene: TRBJ1-3; CDR3aa: CASSQGDRGANSGNTIYF
v_gene: TRBV27; d_gene: -; j_gene: TRBJ1-1; CDR3aa: CASSRGRGGNTEAFF
v_gene: TRBV5-6; d_gene: -; j_gene: TRBJ2-4; CDR3aa: CASSFRGGNIQYF
v_gene: TRBV28; d_gene: -; j_gene: TRBJ2-5; CDR3aa: CASRDAFGTQYF
v_gene: TRBV12-5; d_gene: -; j_gene: TRBJ1-5; CDR3aa: CASARVNQPQHF
v_gene: TRBV6-5; d_gene: TRBD2; j_gene: TRBJ2-5; CDR3aa: CASSYGVAGGSKTQYF
v_gene: TRBV9; d_gene: TRBD2; j_gene: TRBJ2-1; CDR3aa: CASSVGGGPDNEQFF
v_gene: TRBV7-6; d_gene: -; j_gene: TRBJ2-1; CDR3aa: CASSLPRSGYSYNEQFF
v_gene: TRBV7-9; d_gene: TRBD2; j_gene: TRBJ2-1; CDR3aa: CAAAGSPMHEQFF
v_gene: TRBV15; d_gene: -; j_gene: TRBJ2-7; CDR3aa: CATSRGRGFAYEQYF
v_gene: TRBV6-5; d_gene: -; j_gene: TRBJ1-3; CDR3aa: CASSYFPDRSGNTIYF
v_gene: TRBV6-5; d_gene: TRBD1; j_gene: TRBJ1-1; CDR3aa: CASSLTGGLNTEAFF
v_gene: TRBV29-1; d_gene: TRBD2; j_gene: TRBJ2-1; CDR3aa: CSVGRAGVDNEQFF
v_gene: TRBV6-1; d_gene: TRBD1; j_gene: TRBJ2-4; CDR3aa: CASSELVGTEVDIQYF
v_gene: TRBV6-4; d_gene: TRBD2; j_gene: TRBJ2-1; CDR3aa: CASSDGTSSYNEQFF
v_gene: TRBV5-4; d_gene: -; j_gene: TRBJ1-3; CDR3aa: CASRTTEGGNTIYF
v_gene: TRBV4-2; d_gene: -; j_gene: TRBJ1-2; CDR3aa: CVSSQDISPGLDYGYTF
v_gene: TRBV28; d_gene: -; j_gene: TRBJ2-4; CDR3aa: CASSSGVGGGIQYF
v_gene: TRBV7-3; d_gene: -; j_gene: TRBJ2-3; CDR3aa: CASSPNTDTQYF
v_gene: TRBV30; d_gene: TRBD2; j_gene: TRBJ2-3; CDR3aa: CAWSFLAGQDTQYF
v_gene: TRBV19; d_gene: TRBD1; j_gene: TRBJ1-1; CDR3aa: CASSHRTGIGTEAFF
v_gene: TRBV15; d_gene: TRBD1; j_gene: TRBJ1-5; CDR3aa: CATSSTIEQGRNQPQHF
v_gene: TRBV15; d_gene: TRBD1; j_gene: TRBJ2-3; CDR3aa: CATSRDSGQGLGTDTQYF
v_gene: TRBV30; d_gene: -; j_gene: TRBJ2-3; CDR3aa: CAWSAFVTDTQYF
v_gene: TRBV28; d_gene: TRBD2; j_gene: TRBJ2-7; CDR3aa: CASSPSGTSGTYEQYF
v_gene: TRBV9; d_gene: -; j_gene: TRBJ1-6; CDR3aa: CASSPSGNVYSPLHF
v_gene: TRBV6-5; d_gene: TRBD2; j_gene: TRBJ2-3; CDR3aa: CASSVGLAGLTQYF
v_gene: TRBV29-1; d_gene: TRBD1; j_gene: TRBJ2-7; CDR3aa: CSVEGRGGGLNEQYF
v_gene: TRBV7-2; d_gene: TRBD2; j_gene: TRBJ2-3; CDR3aa: CASSSGLAGVTDTQYF
v_gene: TRBV19; d_gene: -; j_gene: TRBJ2-5; CDR3aa: CASSITQQETQYF
v_gene: TRBV6-5; d_gene: -; j_gene: TRBJ1-5; CDR3aa: CASSFGGSGVNQPQHF
v_gene: TRBV28; d_gene: TRBD2; j_gene: TRBJ2-1; CDR3aa: CASSSPPTSGRYNEQFF
v_gene: TRBV6-4; d_gene: -; j_gene: TRBJ2-3; CDR3aa: CASSDSLGYTQYF
v_gene: TRBV6-6; d_gene: TRBD1; j_gene: TRBJ1-5; CDR3aa: CASSSRTGLTAGPQHF
v_gene: TRBV28; d_gene: TRBD2; j_gene: TRBJ2-3; CDR3aa: CASSSFLAGVADTQYF
v_gene: TRBV5-4; d_gene: -; j_gene: TRBJ2-1; CDR3aa: CASSLGGGAVNEQFF
v_gene: TRBV6-5; d_gene: TRBD1; j_gene: TRBJ1-3; CDR3aa: CASSYGDRGNTIYF
v_gene: TRBV27; d_gene: -; j_gene: TRBJ1-4; CDR3aa: CASSFRGSTNEKLFF
v_gene: TRBV7-3; d_gene: -; j_gene: TRBJ2-1; CDR3aa: CASSFSSQNEQFF
v_gene: TRBV4-2; d_gene: TRBD1; j_gene: -; CDR3aa: CASSPRGLHYEQYF
v_gene: TRBV28; d_gene: TRBD1; j_gene: TRBJ1-5; CDR3aa: CASSLGQHLPQHF
v_gene: TRBV6-5; d_gene: -; j_gene: TRBJ2-1; CDR3aa: CASSYTVTNEQFF
v_gene: TRBV7-2; d_gene: TRBD1; j_gene: TRBJ1-1; CDR3aa: CASSLVGTDTEAFF
v_gene: TRBV19; d_gene: -; j_gene: TRBJ1-1; CDR3aa: CASSSRTLNTEAFF
v_gene: TRBV19; d_gene: -; j_gene: TRBJ1-2; CDR3aa: CASGTDGHTF